The 23 T cell receptor beta chains presented below share a single source sample, sequenced in a study of blood T cells in healthy people across ages. A second roughly 6 to 12 cycle PCR used barcoded and J-beta primers. Using its own MiXCR run on the 5' RACE reads, TCRdb lists one record per CDR3 protein. The table records 1.5 million to 2 million distinct CDR3 sequences, 49% of them present only once. Input material: blood. These receptor sequences come from a woman in her 40s in good health.

This rearrangement joins TRBV20-1 to TRBJ2-1, with 7 bases matching TRBD2. The junction had 7 bases not matched to a gene; V was cut back by 0 bases and J by 8 bases. The CDR3 sequence is 14 residues long. Looked up from germline, CDR1 is DFQATT and CDR2 is SNEGSKA (reference sequence). The CDR3 sequence is CSARDGRGLDEQFF. The DNA of the CDR3 is TGCAGTGCTAGAGATGGGAGGGGCCTGGATGAGCAGTTCTTC.

This chain joins TRBV7-2 and TRBJ1-2; 8 bases line up with TRBD1. The CDR3 totals 16 residues. V lost 7 bases and J lost 6; bases outside the gene matches: 16. Germline values: CDR1 SGHTA, CDR2 FQGNSA. CDR3 DNA sequence: TGTGCCAGCAACCTAATCACAGGGGGTAGAGTCGATGGCTACACCTTC. It specifies CASNLITGGRVDGYTF.

The table lists this clonotype with a few counts. The chain uses TRBV4-3 and TRBJ2-1; perhaps TRBD2 as D (6 bases). The CDR3 contains 14 residues. CDR1 and CDR2 (germline): LGHNA, YSLEER. Trimming left V 5 bases short and J 8 bases short, with 16 bases between. CDR3 DNA sequence: TGCGCCAGCAGCTCGATACCCGGGGACTATGAGCAGTTCTTC. Translated, it gives CASSSIPGDYEQFF.

The V and J genes are TRBV6-5 and TRBJ2-7, with D tentatively TRBD2 (5 bases). The DNA matches TRBJ2-5 better at its end, which makes the J call doubtful. Germline lookup yields CDR1 MNHEY and CDR2 SVGAGI. The CDR3 has 15 amino acids. As DNA, the CDR3 is TGTGCCAGCAGTTCCCTGGCAGGAGGTACGGCGACCCAGTACTTC. Amino acids: CASSSLAGGTATQYF.

This chain uses TRBV6-5 with TRBJ2-1, with D tentatively TRBD1 (6 bases). The length of the CDR3 is 16 residues. CDR1 is MNHEY, CDR2 SVGAGI, per germline. Trimming stripped 4 bases from V and 4 bases from J, with 17 bases between. DNA of the CDR3: TGTGCCAGCAGTTGGGGGCCCCCGTGGTCGTACAATGAGCAGTTCTTC. Its protein is CASSWGPPWSYNEQFF.

The chain has TRBV14 and TRBJ2-1; 7 positions match TRBD2. With V trimmed by 3 bases and J by 12 bases, 5 bases remained unmatched. Germline V gene data show CDR1 as SGHDN and CDR2 as FVKESK. The CDR3 runs to 12 residues. CDR3 sequence: CASSHGRTGQFF. The CDR3 bases are TGTGCCAGCAGCCACGGGAGGACGGGGCAGTTCTTC.

The V and J genes are TRBV28 and TRBJ2-5; D may be TRBD1 (6 bases). The J call is in doubt because the DNA end fits TRBJ2-7 better. Germline assignment: CDR1 MDHEN and CDR2 SYDVKM. This CDR3 comprises 14 residues. CDR3 nucleotides: TGTGCCAGCAGTTTAGTAGGACAGCACTACGAGCAGTACTTC. Protein product: CASSLVGQHYEQYF.

This rearrangement joins TRBV19 to TRBJ2-7, with 9 bases matching TRBD1. The ends lost 5 bases at V and 1 base at J; junction bases unmatched: 3. Germline CDR1 reads LNHDA; CDR2 reads SQIVND (reference sequence). The CDR3 contains 14 residues. CDR3 protein: CASSGTGRSYEQYF. CDR3 bases: TGTGCCAGTAGTGGGACAGGGAGGTCCTACGAGCAGTACTTC.

V gene TRBV9 combines with J gene TRBJ2-1; D remains ambiguous. V lost 0 bases to trimming and J lost 5 bases, with 12 bases between them. CDR1 SGDLS and CDR2 YYNGEE come from the germline V gene. This CDR3 contains 15 residues. The CDR3 protein is CASSVELSWDNEQFF. CDR3 bases: TGTGCCAGCAGCGTAGAACTATCTTGGGACAATGAGCAGTTCTTC.

J is TRBJ1-1 and V is TRBV6-2 or TRBV6-3; 12 positions match TRBD1. The CDR3 is 15 residues long. Germline trimming cut 0 bases from V and 11 bases from J; bases unmatched to any gene: 7. Germline CDR1 reads MNHEY; CDR2 reads SVGEGT. The CDR3, as DNA: TGTGCCAGCAGTTACTCGTCAGGGACAGGGGGCGCCGCTTTCTTT. Residues: CASSYSSGTGGAAFF.

The rearrangement uses TRBV15 and TRBJ2-7; TRBD1 is a possible D gene (7 bases). This CDR3 has 14 amino acids. V shed 4 bases and J shed 4 bases, with 14 bases lying between them. The germline CDR1 and CDR2 sequences are LNHNV and YYDKDF (reference sequence). Here the CDR3 reads CATSTTGRDYEQYF. CDR3 sequence (DNA): TGTGCCACCAGCACGACAGGGCGGGATTACGAGCAGTACTTC.

With regard to this clonotype: A much more abundant neighbour one base away suggests this may be a read error. The rearrangement links TRBV4-3 to TRBJ2-7, with 8 bases matching TRBD1. This CDR3 comprises 16 residues. V trimming: 0 bases; J trimming: 7 bases; junction bases outside the gene matches: 11. Germline V gene sequence: CDR1 LGHNA, CDR2 YSLEER. The CDR3 is CASSQDVTGGSDEQYF. DNA for the CDR3: TGCGCCAGCAGCCAAGATGTAACAGGGGGAAGCGATGAGCAGTACTTC.

V gene TRBV25-1 combines with J gene TRBJ2-7; D might be TRBD2 (7 bases). The CDR3 consists of 14 residues. V was pared by 5 bases and J by 5 bases, with 16 bases between. Germline CDR1 MGHDK, CDR2 SYGVNS. CDR3 region: CASSNLGGGNEQYF. Here the CDR3 DNA reads TGTGCCAGCAGTAACCTGGGGGGGGGCAACGAGCAGTACTTC.

The chain uses TRBV27 and TRBJ1-2; perhaps TRBD1 as D (5 bases). The V end was cut by 5 bases, the J end by 7 bases, with 14 bases between. Per the germline V gene, CDR1 is MNHEY and CDR2 is SMNVEV (reference sequence). The CDR3 covers 13 residues. CDR3 DNA: TGTGCCAGCAGTCGTAATACTAGGGGTGGCTACACCTTC. This encodes CASSRNTRGGYTF.

The chain has TRBV3-1 and TRBJ1-4; possible D gene TRBD1, 6 bases. V shed 3 bases and J shed 0 bases, with 11 bases lying between them. CDR3 size: 16 residues. Germline CDR1 LGHDT, CDR2 YNNKEL (reference sequence). As DNA, the CDR3 is TGTGCCAGCAGCCACAGACGACAGGCAACTAATGAAAAACTGTTTTTT. Its translation is CASSHRRQATNEKLFF.

The chain links TRBV28 to TRBJ1-6, with TRBD1 matching 10 bases. V shed 5 bases, J shed 9 bases, and the junction held 10 bases outside the gene matches. Germline V gene lookup returns CDR1 MDHEN and CDR2 SYDVKM. This CDR3 spans 16 amino acids. In DNA form, the CDR3 reads TGTGCCAGCAGTCCCCATGAGGGACAGGGGCCTTCACCCCTCCACTTT. This gives the protein CASSPHEGQGPSPLHF.

The genes are TRBV13 and TRBJ1-2; D possibly corresponds to TRBD1 (6 bases). The CDR3 is made up of 16 amino acids. Germline CDR1 reads PRHDT; CDR2 reads FYEKMQ (reference sequence). V lost 5 bases, J lost 0 bases, and 16 bases lay in between. The CDR3 protein is CASSQRGGDSNYGYTF. The CDR3 region has the DNA TGTGCCAGCAGCCAAAGAGGGGGAGACTCTAACTATGGCTACACCTTC.

This clonotype appeared a few times. The chain has TRBV27 and TRBJ1-2, with D unresolved. The CDR3 extends over 13 amino acids. V lost 0 bases, J lost 8 bases, and 10 bases lay in between. Per the germline V gene, CDR1 is MNHEY and CDR2 is SMNVEV (reference sequence). CDR3 in DNA: TGTGCCAGCAGTTTATCCAAGCGGGAGGGCTACACCTTC. It translates to CASSLSKREGYTF.

The chain carries TRBV27 and TRBJ2-5; TRBD2 aligns across 11 bases. Germline trimming cut 1 base from V and 5 bases from J; bases unmatched to any gene: 6. This CDR3 is built from 16 residues. CDR1 is MNHEY, CDR2 SMNVEV, per germline (reference sequence). The CDR3 reads CASSLYDSGGAETQYF. The CDR3 nucleotides are TGTGCCAGCAGTTTATATGATAGCGGGGGGGCCGAGACCCAGTACTTC.

This clonotype was detected once. The chain combines TRBV20-1 with TRBJ2-3; 14 nucleotides align to TRBD2. Germline CDR1 and CDR2: DFQATT and SNEGSKA (reference sequence). V trimming: 5 bases; J trimming: 4 bases; junction bases outside the gene matches: 11. The CDR3 has 17 amino acids. CDR3 DNA sequence: TGCAGTGCTTCGCCACCGGGACTAGCGGGGGTGGCAGATACGCAGTATTTT. Protein: CSASPPGLAGVADTQYF.

The chain links TRBV20-1 to TRBJ1-1; D unresolved. CDR1 is DFQATT, CDR2 SNEGSKA, per germline (reference sequence). The CDR3 covers 12 residues. V lost 6 bases, J lost 1 base, and 9 bases lay in between. CDR3 bases: TGCAGTGCCCCGGTAGCGAACACTGAAGCTTTCTTT. It codes for CSAPVANTEAFF.

This sequence joins TRBV27 and TRBJ2-5; a possible D gene is TRBD2 (5 bases). The V and J ends lost 2 bases and 11 bases respectively, with 21 bases between them. This CDR3 has 15 residues. Germline CDR1 is MNHEY and CDR2 is SMNVEV (reference sequence). This CDR3 is CASSLGVRDWDEQYF. CDR3 in DNA: TGTGCCAGCAGTTTAGGAGTGAGGGATTGGGATGAGCAGTACTTC.

This clonotype was seen more than once but under ten times. V gene TRBV6-6 combines with J gene TRBJ2-3; 7 bases map to TRBD1. The trim removed 6 bases at V and 5 bases at J, leaving 8 bases unmatched. The CDR3 is 14 residues long. CDR1 is MNHNY and CDR2 is SVGAGI in the germline V gene (reference sequence). The CDR3 here is CASSPGQTIDTQYF. The CDR3 region has the DNA TGTGCCAGCAGCCCGGGACAGACCATAGATACGCAGTATTTT.